This T cell receptor (beta chain) was recorded in a study of identical twins. This clonotype occurred once. A universal primer binding site was introduced by template switching. The final cDNA contained unique molecular identifiers. TCRdb re-called the 5' RACE reads through MiXCR, storing one row per CDR3 protein. Among under 300,000 distinct CDR3 sequences listed, about 14% were seen once. The CDR3 covers 15 residues. CDR1 SGHVS and CDR2 FQNEAQ come from the germline V gene. V gave up 5 bases and J gave up 1 base; unmatched junction bases: 6. The specimen sequenced was memory (CD45RO+) T cells sorted from blood. The clonotype comes from a woman between 18 and 29 years old in good health. The chain couples TRBV7-8 to TRBJ2-3; 7 nucleotides align to TRBD1. CDR3 in DNA: TGTGCCAGCAGCCCCGACAGGGCCGGCACAGATACGCAGTATTTT. Its translation is CASSPDRAGTDTQYF.